The T cell receptor (beta chain) under discussion was sequenced for a study of OX40 agonist ivuxolimab in advanced cancers. Overall study findings and caveats: The work left the antigen specificity of expanded peripheral T cells undetermined. Relative to CD4+, CD8+ T cells held more expanded clones on average.

The cohort excluded patients with autoimmune disease history or systemic immunosuppression. The table lists this clone with a count of one. Antigen unknown. Clones were sequenced by immunoSEQ multiplex PCR, and TCRdb holds only the in-frame ones, with some missing. This table has some 86,000 clones, over 75% appearing once. Material: CD4+ or CD8+ T cells sorted from blood, obtained in a trial of the OX40 agonist ivuxolimab. The source of this sequence is an adult with an advanced solid tumor such as melanoma, head and neck, liver or kidney cancer.

The chain's CDR3 is CASSFKLYDQYF. CDR3 bases: TGTGCCAGCAGTTTCAAGTTATACGACCAGTACTTC. The genes are TRBV28 and TRBJ2-5, with no clear D. Trimming removed 3 bases at V and 10 bases at J, with 12 bases between. Germline CDR1 and CDR2: MDHEN and SYDVKM. The CDR3 consists of 12 residues. Full variable domain (missing parts from reference TRBV28 and TRBJ2-5): DVKVTQSSRYLVKRTGEKVFLECVQDMDHENMFWYRQDPGLGLRLIYFSYDVKMKEKGDIPEGYSVSREKKERFSLILESASTNQTSMYLCASSFKLYDQYFGPGTRLLVL.